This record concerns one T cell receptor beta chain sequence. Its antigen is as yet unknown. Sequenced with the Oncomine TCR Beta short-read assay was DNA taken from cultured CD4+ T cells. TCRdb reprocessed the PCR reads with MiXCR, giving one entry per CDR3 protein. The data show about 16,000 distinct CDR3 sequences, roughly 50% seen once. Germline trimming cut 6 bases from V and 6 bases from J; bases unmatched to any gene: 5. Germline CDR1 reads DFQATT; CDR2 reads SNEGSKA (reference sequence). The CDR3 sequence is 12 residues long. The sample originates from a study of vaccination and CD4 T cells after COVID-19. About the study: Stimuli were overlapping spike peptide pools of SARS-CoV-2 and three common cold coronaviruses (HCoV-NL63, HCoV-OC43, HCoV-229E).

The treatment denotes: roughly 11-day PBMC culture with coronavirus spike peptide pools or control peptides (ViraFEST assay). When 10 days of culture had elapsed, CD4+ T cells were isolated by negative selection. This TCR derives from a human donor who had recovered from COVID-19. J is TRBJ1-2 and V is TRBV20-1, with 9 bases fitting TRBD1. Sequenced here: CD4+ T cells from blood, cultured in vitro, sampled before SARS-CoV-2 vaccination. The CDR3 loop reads CSAGDRGDGYTF. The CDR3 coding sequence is TGCAGTGCGGGCGACAGGGGGGATGGCTACACCTTC.